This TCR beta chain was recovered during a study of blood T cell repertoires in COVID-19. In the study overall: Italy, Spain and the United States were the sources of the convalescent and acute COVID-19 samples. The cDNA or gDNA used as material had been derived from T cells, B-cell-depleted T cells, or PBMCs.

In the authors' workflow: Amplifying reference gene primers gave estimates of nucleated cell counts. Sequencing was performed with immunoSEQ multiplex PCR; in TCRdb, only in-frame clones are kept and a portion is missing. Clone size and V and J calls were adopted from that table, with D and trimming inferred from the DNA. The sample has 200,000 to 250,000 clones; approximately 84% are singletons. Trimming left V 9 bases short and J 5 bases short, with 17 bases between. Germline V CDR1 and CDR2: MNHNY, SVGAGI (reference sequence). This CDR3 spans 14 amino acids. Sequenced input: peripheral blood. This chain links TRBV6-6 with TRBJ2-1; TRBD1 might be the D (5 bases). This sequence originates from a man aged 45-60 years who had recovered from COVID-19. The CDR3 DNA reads TGTGCCAGTGCCAGGGCTACGGGCGACAATGAGCAGTTCTTC. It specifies CASARATGDNEQFF.